This paragraph reports one T cell receptor (beta chain). This sample is part of a study of blood T cell repertoires in COVID-19. Study summary: Sites in the United States, Italy and Spain provided acute and convalescent COVID-19 samples. PBMCs, B-cell-depleted T cells, or T cells provided the cDNA or gDNA that made up the material.

Germline values: CDR1 LGHNT, CDR2 FRNRAP. CDR3 length equals 14 residues. Deletions cut 2 bases from V and 3 bases from J, with 10 bases between. Original methodology: Using reference gene primer amplification, nucleated cell counts were estimated. Only in-frame clones appear in the TCRdb table, and some are missing; sequencing was by immunoSEQ multiplex PCR. V, J and clone size were drawn from that table, and D and trimming were deduced from the DNA. The sample has 100,000 to 120,000 clones, 80% to 90% seen once; the top ten hold approximately 2.5%. The TCR comes from a human donor in a cohort sampled during active COVID-19. The gene calls are TRBV12-5 and TRBJ1-1, with TRBD1 as a possible D gene (6 bases). The sequenced sample was peripheral blood. The CDR3 sequence: CASGLNRDYTEAFF. CDR3 DNA sequence: TGTGCTAGTGGTTTGAACAGGGATTACACTGAAGCTTTCTTT.